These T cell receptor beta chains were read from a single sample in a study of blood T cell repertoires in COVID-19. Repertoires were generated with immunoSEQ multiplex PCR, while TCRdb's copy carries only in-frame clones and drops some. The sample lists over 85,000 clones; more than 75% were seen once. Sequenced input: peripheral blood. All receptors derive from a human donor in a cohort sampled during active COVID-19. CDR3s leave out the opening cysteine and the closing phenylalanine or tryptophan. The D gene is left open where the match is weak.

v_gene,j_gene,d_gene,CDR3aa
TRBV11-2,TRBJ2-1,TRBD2,ASSPRLAGERYNEQF
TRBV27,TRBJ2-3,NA,ASSPRTLSDTQY
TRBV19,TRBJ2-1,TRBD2,ASSTTGGSGNEQF
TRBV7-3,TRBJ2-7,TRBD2,ASSWRGGEGEQY
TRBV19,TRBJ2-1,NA,ASRGRAAGNEQF
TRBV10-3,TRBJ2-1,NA,AIKDDGNYNEQF
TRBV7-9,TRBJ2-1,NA,ASSLGGLDEQF
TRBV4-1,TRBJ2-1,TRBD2,ASSQEWLAGVKQF
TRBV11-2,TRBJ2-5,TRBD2,ASSLPAGEAETQY
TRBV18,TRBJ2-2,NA,ASFGQMNTGELF
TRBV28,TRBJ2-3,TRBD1,ASSLIGTGGDTQY
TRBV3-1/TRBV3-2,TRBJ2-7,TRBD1,ASSLGQGAYEQY
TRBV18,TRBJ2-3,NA,ASSQLPDSRGGDTQY
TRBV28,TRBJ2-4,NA,ASSSLGSAKNIQY
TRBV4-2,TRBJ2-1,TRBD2,ASSQYNSGNEQF
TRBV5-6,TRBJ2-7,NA,ASSLLGLHSYEQY
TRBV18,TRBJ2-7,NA,ASSLDSSYEQY
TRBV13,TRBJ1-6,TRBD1,ASSPGQGVLVSPLH